Following are 19 T cell receptor beta chains from one sample sequenced in a study of T cells after yellow fever vaccination. TCRdb reanalysed the 5' RACE reads using MiXCR and keeps one entry per CDR3 protein. The sample consists of some 300,000 distinct CDR3 sequences, around 9.3% of them appearing once. The sample in question was CD4+ T cells sorted from PBMCs, obtained 5 days after the yellow fever booster vaccination. Every receptor here comes from a man aged 18 to 30 who received the YFV17D yellow fever vaccine.

In this sample, this clonotype turned up many times. The rearrangement joins TRBV7-2 to TRBJ2-3; a possible D gene is TRBD2 (6 bases). The CDR3 is made up of 17 amino acids. From germline, CDR1 is SGHTA and CDR2 FQGNSA. Deletions cut 4 bases from V and 2 bases from J, with 19 bases between. In DNA form, the CDR3 reads TGTGCCAGCAGCTCCTCCGGCGGGGAGAAAAACACAGATACGCAGTATTTT. This gives the protein CASSSSGGEKNTDTQYF.

This clonotype was observed a handful of times. The chain links TRBV5-1 to TRBJ2-3, with 8 bases identical to TRBD2. Germline assignment: CDR1 SGHRS and CDR2 YFSETQ. With V trimmed by 3 bases and J by 2 bases, 5 bases remained unmatched. This CDR3 is 15 amino acids long. The CDR3 here is CASSSGLAITDTQYF. The CDR3 region has the DNA TGCGCCAGCAGCTCAGGACTAGCCATCACAGATACGCAGTATTTT.

This clonotype was seen ten or more times. This sequence joins TRBV5-5 and TRBJ2-3; D uncertain. Trimming removed 3 bases at V and 3 bases at J, with 8 bases between. The CDR3 loop spans 13 amino acids. CDR1 is SGHKS and CDR2 is YYEKEE in the germline V gene (reference sequence). This CDR3 is CASSSFRTDTQYF. DNA for the CDR3: TGTGCCAGCAGCTCCTTCCGGACAGATACGCAGTATTTT.

The rearrangement links TRBV5-1 to TRBJ2-3; TRBD2 matches at 11 bases. Germline V gene sequence: CDR1 SGHRS, CDR2 YFSETQ. V was pared by 0 bases and J by 6 bases, with 12 bases of the junction left unmatched. There are 18 residues in the CDR3. The CDR3 is CASSLVVTSGAVGDTQYF. The CDR3 bases are TGCGCCAGCAGCTTGGTGGTGACTAGCGGGGCTGTAGGGGATACGCAGTATTTT.

The rearrangement joins TRBV12-3 or TRBV12-4 to TRBJ1-4; D call uncertain. V dropped 5 bases and J dropped 7 bases, with 11 bases sitting between them. The CDR3 runs 13 residues. The DNA of the CDR3 is TGTGCCAGCAGTCCCCATGGGGTTGAAAAACTGTTTTTT. This sequence encodes CASSPHGVEKLFF.

This chain joins TRBV3-1 and TRBJ2-5, with a possible D match to TRBD2 (6 bases). Trimming took off 2 bases at V and 5 bases at J, with 12 bases between the two ends. Germline V CDR1 and CDR2: LGHDT, YNNKEL (reference sequence). This CDR3 comprises 14 residues. The CDR3 is CASSQSTGRETQYF. The CDR3 nucleotides are TGTGCCAGCAGCCAATCTACGGGGAGGGAGACCCAGTACTTC.

There are a few counts of this clonotype. This sequence joins TRBV18 and TRBJ2-1, with D unresolved. V lost 0 bases, J lost 6 bases, and 12 bases lay in between. The CDR3 is 15 amino acids. Germline V CDR1 and CDR2: KGHSH, LQKENI. CDR3 bases: TGTGCCAGCTCACCACCAGTGAGAGAGGTCAATGAGCAGTTCTTC. Amino acids: CASSPPVREVNEQFF.

This clonotype was seen more than once but under ten times. The chain recombines TRBV25-1 with TRBJ1-2; D call uncertain. CDR3 length: 14 amino acids. V was cut by 1 base and J by 1 base, with 7 bases left in between. The germline CDR1 and CDR2 sequences are MGHDK and SYGVNS. The CDR3 DNA sequence: TGTGCCAGCAGTGAATTCGTGTTTAACTATGGCTACACCTTC. As protein: CASSEFVFNYGYTF.

This clonotype has more than one count but fewer than ten. The rearrangement links TRBV2 to TRBJ1-2; D perhaps matches TRBD1 (5 bases). Germline V gene lookup returns CDR1 SNHLY and CDR2 FYNNEI. The CDR3 contains 15 residues. The V end was cut by 0 bases, the J end by 5 bases, with 13 bases between. The CDR3 DNA reads TGTGCCAGCAGTGAAGCAGGGACTCTGTCGTATGGCTACACCTTC. It codes for CASSEAGTLSYGYTF.

This clonotype came up many times. The chain uses TRBV20-1 and TRBJ2-2; no clear D gene. The germline CDR1 and CDR2 sequences are DFQATT and SNEGSKA (reference sequence). V gave up 1 base and J gave up 2 bases, with 14 bases separating them. The CDR3 has 16 amino acids. CDR3 coding DNA: TGCAGTGCTAGAGCCCGTAGGGCCGCAAACACCGGGGAGCTGTTTTTT. Translation: CSARARRAANTGELFF.

In this sample, this clonotype turned up many times. The conserved closing phenylalanine or tryptophan is absent in this CDR3, likely reflecting a read error. Because the CDR3's place on the DNA is in doubt, the DNA is left out and the CDR3 is given as listed by TCRdb. The V call is TRBV12-3 or TRBV12-4, the J call TRBJ1-4; TRBD1 was called by the table and not checked on the DNA. Including both end residues, the CDR3 is 14 amino acids long. The CDR3 spells CASSVGTGSSESVL.

The chain employs TRBV4-3 and TRBJ2-2; D is uncertain. CDR1 LGHNA and CDR2 YSLEER come from the germline V gene. V was shortened by 9 bases and J by 0 bases, with 11 bases between the two germline ends. The CDR3 runs 14 residues. The CDR3, as DNA: TGCGCCAGTGGGTGGGTTTCGAACACCGGGGAGCTGTTTTTT. Its translation: CASGWVSNTGELFF.

V usage is TRBV9 and J usage is TRBJ2-7; tentatively, D is TRBD1 or TRBD2 (5 bases each). The CDR3 runs to 17 residues. The V and J ends lost 0 bases and 3 bases respectively, with 19 bases between them. From germline, CDR1 is SGDLS and CDR2 YYNGEE. CDR3: CASSVAGTHIGVYEQYF. The CDR3 DNA sequence: TGTGCCAGCAGCGTAGCCGGGACCCACATCGGGGTCTACGAGCAGTACTTC.

The chain combines TRBV20-1 with TRBJ2-2; D possibly uses TRBD1 or TRBD2 (5 bases each). From germline, CDR1 is DFQATT and CDR2 SNEGSKA (reference sequence). Trimming pared 3 bases from V and 1 base from J, leaving 12 bases between. The CDR3 length is 15 residues. This CDR3 reads CSASGTEMNTGELFF. In DNA form, the CDR3 reads TGCAGTGCTAGCGGGACGGAGATGAACACCGGGGAGCTGTTTTTT.

This clonotype came up a few times. The chain is built from TRBV5-1 and TRBJ2-5, with TRBD2 identical over 9 bases. V lost 3 bases to trimming and J lost 4 bases; unmatched junction nucleotides: 7. Germline lookup yields CDR1 SGHRS and CDR2 YFSETQ. This CDR3 region has 15 residues. The CDR3 DNA follows: TGCGCCAGCAGCTGGTCTGCGGGGGGGCCAGAGACCCAGTACTTC. Its protein is CASSWSAGGPETQYF.

This clonotype was detected a few times. This chain uses TRBV3-1 with TRBJ2-4; D may correspond to TRBD1 or TRBD2 (5 bases each). The CDR3 loop spans 12 amino acids. The ends were cut back, 1 base at V and 8 bases at J, with 6 bases in the middle. Germline assignment: CDR1 LGHDT and CDR2 YNNKEL (reference sequence). The CDR3 coding sequence is TGTGCCAGCAGCCAAGTGGGGGACATTCAGTACTTC. This codes for CASSQVGDIQYF.

This rearrangement joins TRBV2 to TRBJ1-1; unclear D gene. Germline V gene sequence: CDR1 SNHLY, CDR2 FYNNEI. Trimming took 5 bases from V and 4 from J, leaving 14 bases between them. The CDR3 is 14 amino acids. CDR3 sequence (DNA): TGTGCCAGCAGTACACCGCCCACCTCCACTGAAGCTTTCTTT. Amino acid sequence: CASSTPPTSTEAFF.

This clonotype was seen only a few times. This sequence joins TRBV7-2 and TRBJ2-5; 11 nucleotides agree with TRBD2. V shed 3 bases and J 6 bases; nucleotides not matched to a gene: 6. The germline gives CDR1 SGHTA, CDR2 FQGNSA. The CDR3 runs 15 residues. In nucleotides, the CDR3 is TGTGCCAGCAGCTTGCTAGCGGGGGGCGCACAGACCCAGTACTTC. Amino acids: CASSLLAGGAQTQYF.

This clonotype was seen many times. The chain couples TRBV10-3 to TRBJ1-1, with 8 bases matching TRBD1. The trim removed 6 bases at V and 4 bases at J, leaving 7 bases unmatched. The CDR3 has 14 amino acids. CDR1 and CDR2 from the germline V gene are ENHRY and SYGVKD. CDR3 protein: CAISHTGGSTEAFF. Written as DNA, the CDR3 is TGTGCCATCAGCCACACAGGGGGTAGCACTGAAGCTTTCTTT.